This TCR beta chain was retrieved from a study of blood T cell repertoires in COVID-19. Study summary: Samples of COVID-19 (acute and convalescent) were obtained from the United States, Italy and Spain.

Those enrolled, adults aged 18 to 89 years, came from around 24 US areas. Categorization into cohorts depended on clinical history that participants reported. The germline CDR1 and CDR2 sequences are MNHEY and SMNVEV (reference sequence). The V gene lost 6 bases and the J gene lost 7 bases, with 16 bases spanning the gap. This CDR3 comprises 14 residues. Original handling: Scientists estimated how many nucleated cells there were by amplifying reference gene primers. TCRdb's copy holds only in-frame clones and misses some; the assay was immunoSEQ multiplex PCR. The V and J calls and clone size were taken over from that table, and D and trimming were inferred from the DNA. The sample holds 150,000 to 200,000 clones, 76% seen once.

The sequencing sample was made of PBMCs or T cells enriched from blood (not recorded which). The chain joins TRBV27 to TRBJ1-5; D not certain. The sequence derives from a woman aged 45-60 years with acute COVID-19. The CDR3 nucleotides read TGTGCCAGCAGCTCCTCGGGGTGGAGGCAGCCCCAGCATTTT. It specifies CASSSSGWRQPQHF.